Listed below are T cell receptor beta chains from one sample, sequenced in a study of cytomegalovirus exposure and HLA in healthy donors. The data were produced by immunoSEQ multiplex PCR, yet TCRdb's version contains in-frame clones alone and is incomplete. The data show approximately 82,000 clones, around 76% seen once. The sample consisted of PBMCs. The origin of the receptors is a man aged 35 to 55 in good health and CMV-seronegative. Each CDR3 is given with its conserved first and last residue. Fields, in order: CDR3 DNA, CDR3 protein, CDR3 length, clone size, V gene, J gene, D gene. The D gene is left open where the match is weak. Clone size is not always given. Where it is, it says once, few, many or a class for expanded clones.

DNA: TGTGCCAGCAGTGACGACAGGGTGTTGACTGAAGCTTTCTTT; CDR3: CASSDDRVLTEAFF; length: 14; size: once; V: TRBV6-1; J: TRBJ1-1; D: TRBD1
DNA: TGTGCCAGCTCACCGGGACAACTAGCCAAAAACATTCAGTACTTC; CDR3: CASSPGQLAKNIQYF; length: 15; size: -; V: TRBV18; J: TRBJ2-4; D: -
DNA: TGCGCCAGCAGCTCCGGGACTAGCGTGCGAGAGACCCAGTACTTC; CDR3: CASSSGTSVRETQYF; length: 15; size: once; V: TRBV5-1; J: TRBJ2-5; D: TRBD2
DNA: TGTGCCAGCTCACCACCAGGGAGGGTCTCTGGCTACACCTTC; CDR3: CASSPPGRVSGYTF; length: 14; size: once; V: TRBV18; J: TRBJ1-2; D: -
DNA: TGTGCCAGCAGCCCCCGGGACTTCGCCGATGAGCAGTTCTTC; CDR3: CASSPRDFADEQFF; length: 14; size: -; V: TRBV7-9; J: TRBJ2-1; D: -
DNA: TGCAGCGCCCGACTTAGCGGGAGGGCCACAGAGACCCAGTACTTC; CDR3: CSARLSGRATETQYF; length: 15; size: -; V: TRBV29-1; J: TRBJ2-5; D: TRBD2
DNA: TGTGCCATCAGTTCGGACAGATCTAACACTGAAGCTTTCTTT; CDR3: CAISSDRSNTEAFF; length: 14; size: -; V: TRBV10-3; J: TRBJ1-1; D: -
DNA: TGCGCCAGCAGCTTGGAGGCTAGCGGGTCAACAGATACGCAGTATTTT; CDR3: CASSLEASGSTDTQYF; length: 16; size: -; V: TRBV5-1; J: TRBJ2-3; D: TRBD2
DNA: TGTGCCAGCAGACTTAAAAATCCGAGGGGACAGACCTACGAGCAGTACTTC; CDR3: CASRLKNPRGQTYEQYF; length: 17; size: -; V: TRBV11-3; J: TRBJ2-7; D: TRBD1
DNA: TGTGCCAGCAGCTTTACTAGCCGCTCCTACGAGCAGTACTTC; CDR3: CASSFTSRSYEQYF; length: 14; size: -; V: TRBV11-2; J: TRBJ2-7; D: -
DNA: TGTGCCAGTACCTCAGGGGCAGAGACCCAGTACTTC; CDR3: CASTSGAETQYF; length: 12; size: -; V: TRBV19; J: TRBJ2-5; D: -
DNA: TGCGCCAGCAGCTTTCCGACAGGGCGTGGAGAGACCCAGTACTTC; CDR3: CASSFPTGRGETQYF; length: 15; size: once; V: TRBV5-1; J: TRBJ2-5; D: TRBD1
DNA: TGTGCCAGCAGCCACCTTGGACAGGGTATAACCGGGGAGCTGTTTTTT; CDR3: CASSHLGQGITGELFF; length: 16; size: -; V: TRBV11-2; J: TRBJ2-2; D: TRBD1
DNA: TGTGCCAGCAGTTTCCAGGGTGGGACCGGGGAGCTGTTTTTT; CDR3: CASSFQGGTGELFF; length: 14; size: -; V: TRBV6-6; J: TRBJ2-2; D: -
DNA: TGCGCCAGCAGGGAGGGACTGAACCAAGAGACCCAGTACTTC; CDR3: CASREGLNQETQYF; length: 14; size: -; V: TRBV5-1; J: TRBJ2-5; D: -
DNA: TGCGCCAGCAGCGCCGGACTACGTAAAGATACGCAGTATTTT; CDR3: CASSAGLRKDTQYF; length: 14; size: once; V: TRBV5-1; J: TRBJ2-3; D: -
DNA: TGTGCCAGCAGTAATGGGGGGACTGAAGCTTTCTTT; CDR3: CASSNGGTEAFF; length: 12; size: once; V: TRBV9; J: TRBJ1-1; D: -
DNA: TGTGCCAGCAGCTTAGGTCTAGCGGGCGAGCAGTACTTC; CDR3: CASSLGLAGEQYF; length: 13; size: -; V: TRBV11-3; J: TRBJ2-7; D: TRBD2
DNA: TGTGCCAGCAGTCAATCATCTAGCGCCGACCTGCTAGAGCAGTACTTC; CDR3: CASSQSSSADLLEQYF; length: 16; size: once; V: TRBV27; J: TRBJ2-5; D: -
DNA: TGTGCCTGGAGTGTACCCCGACTAGCGGGAGGGCCCAAAGATACGCAGTATTTT; CDR3: CAWSVPRLAGGPKDTQYF; length: 18; size: -; V: TRBV30; J: TRBJ2-3; D: TRBD2
DNA: TGTGCCAGCAGCTGGACGTGGGCTAGCGGTAGCACAGATACGCAGTATTTT; CDR3: CASSWTWASGSTDTQYF; length: 17; size: -; V: TRBV5-8; J: TRBJ2-3; D: TRBD2
DNA: TGTGCCAGCTCACCACTCGCAGGGGACAGCTCTGGAAACACCATATATTTT; CDR3: CASSPLAGDSSGNTIYF; length: 17; size: -; V: TRBV18; J: TRBJ1-3; D: TRBD1
DNA: TGCGCCAGCAGCCAAGGACAGGGCAAGACCTACGAGCAGTACTTC; CDR3: CASSQGQGKTYEQYF; length: 15; size: -; V: TRBV4-1; J: TRBJ2-7; D: TRBD1
DNA: TGTGCCAGTAGTACACAAAACGAGCAGTACTTC; CDR3: CASSTQNEQYF; length: 11; size: few; V: TRBV19; J: TRBJ2-7; D: -
DNA: TGTGCCAGCAGCTGGGGACTGGCGGAATCGCACACCGGGGAGCTGTTTTTT; CDR3: CASSWGLAESHTGELFF; length: 17; size: -; V: TRBV5-4; J: TRBJ2-2; D: -
DNA: TGTGCCAGCAGTCAAAATCCCAGGGAGGCCGAGCAGTACTTC; CDR3: CASSQNPREAEQYF; length: 14; size: -; V: TRBV6-5; J: TRBJ2-7; D: -
DNA: TGTGCCAGCACTCCCGGGGGGAATCAGCCCCAGCATTTT; CDR3: CASTPGGNQPQHF; length: 13; size: -; V: TRBV28; J: TRBJ1-5; D: -
DNA: TGTGCCAGCAGCTTCGAAACAGGGGGCCGCAACGAGCAGTACTTC; CDR3: CASSFETGGRNEQYF; length: 15; size: -; V: TRBV9; J: TRBJ2-7; D: TRBD1
DNA: TGTGCCAGCAGCACACCCGGGACTAGCCGCGGGAGCTCCTACGAGCAGTACTTC; CDR3: CASSTPGTSRGSSYEQYF; length: 18; size: -; V: TRBV2; J: TRBJ2-7; D: TRBD2
DNA: TGTGCCAGCAGTTACTCGAGTTTGAACACTGAAGCTTTCTTT; CDR3: CASSYSSLNTEAFF; length: 14; size: -; V: TRBV6-5; J: TRBJ1-1; D: -
DNA: TGTGCCAGCAGCTTAGAGTACAGTAGATCGTATGGCTACACCTTC; CDR3: CASSLEYSRSYGYTF; length: 15; size: -; V: TRBV7-2; J: TRBJ1-2; D: -
DNA: TGTGCCAGTAGCACTAAGGGACAGGGGCTCTCTGGGGCCAACGTCCTGACTTTC; CDR3: CASSTKGQGLSGANVLTF; length: 18; size: -; V: TRBV19; J: TRBJ2-6; D: TRBD1
DNA: TGTGCCAGCAGTCTAGCGGGTAATGAGCAGTTCTTC; CDR3: CASSLAGNEQFF; length: 12; size: -; V: TRBV9; J: TRBJ2-1; D: TRBD2
DNA: TGCGCCAGCAGCATACAACCAGGGGGCACTAATGAAAAACTGTTTTTT; CDR3: CASSIQPGGTNEKLFF; length: 16; size: -; V: TRBV5-1; J: TRBJ1-4; D: TRBD1
DNA: TGTGCCAGCAGCTCAGGGCTGTCTGGAAACACCATATATTTT; CDR3: CASSSGLSGNTIYF; length: 14; size: once; V: TRBV7-3; J: TRBJ1-3; D: -
DNA: TGTGCCAGCTCACCATTACTAGCGGGGGGAAACAATGAGCAGTTCTTC; CDR3: CASSPLLAGGNNEQFF; length: 16; size: -; V: TRBV18; J: TRBJ2-1; D: TRBD2
DNA: TGTGCCAGCAGCCTGTGGCGGTCGGGACTAGCGGGAGAGGAGCAGTACTTC; CDR3: CASSLWRSGLAGEEQYF; length: 17; size: -; V: TRBV7-9; J: TRBJ2-7; D: TRBD2
DNA: TGTGCCAGCGGGGAGCATTCACCCCTCCACTTT; CDR3: CASGEHSPLHF; length: 11; size: few; V: TRBV2; J: TRBJ1-6; D: -
DNA: TGCGCCAGCAGCTTGGACGGAGGAAGAAGGGAGACCCAGTACTTC; CDR3: CASSLDGGRRETQYF; length: 15; size: -; V: TRBV5-1; J: TRBJ2-5; D: -
DNA: TGTGCCAGTAGGACAGGGGGATACGAGACCCAGTACTTC; CDR3: CASRTGGYETQYF; length: 13; size: -; V: TRBV6-1; J: TRBJ2-5; D: TRBD1
DNA: TGTGCCAGCAGTTACTCGTTTCTAGCCCAAACTAGCGAGCAGTACTTC; CDR3: CASSYSFLAQTSEQYF; length: 16; size: -; V: TRBV6-5; J: TRBJ2-7; D: -
DNA: TGTGCCAGCAGCCTACGGGGGGTAGGGACCTACGAGCAGTACTTC; CDR3: CASSLRGVGTYEQYF; length: 15; size: -; V: TRBV14; J: TRBJ2-7; D: TRBD2
DNA: TGTGCCAGCAGTTCAACAAGACAGGGATATTATCAGCCCCAGCATTTT; CDR3: CASSSTRQGYYQPQHF; length: 16; size: -; V: TRBV28; J: TRBJ1-5; D: TRBD1
DNA: TGCAGCGCGGGGGTCAGGGGGGACACTGAAGCCTTCTTT; CDR3: CSAGVRGDTEAFF; length: 13; size: -; V: TRBV29-1; J: TRBJ1-1; D: TRBD1
DNA: TGTGCCAGCAGCTTAGTCGCGGGAGGGCCTTACAATGAGCAGTTCTTC; CDR3: CASSLVAGGPYNEQFF; length: 16; size: -; V: TRBV7-2; J: TRBJ2-1; D: TRBD2